Each of the 18 T cell receptor beta chains below was sequenced from the same sample in a study of Ad26.COV2.S vaccination and SARS-CoV-2 variants. The method was immunoSEQ multiplex PCR; TCRdb's version includes in-frame clones alone and lacks a portion of them. The sample records around 300,000 clones, 85% to 90% being singletons. Specified treatment: around 19 received Ad26.COV2.S at low or high dose, single or two shots; roughly 5 received placebo; per-sample allocation not given. Collection of samples fell on day 63 after the first vaccine or placebo injection. The specimen was peripheral blood, collected in a trial of Ad26.COV2.S vaccine versus placebo. These receptors came from a person aged 18-65 years who received the Ad26.COV2.S COVID-19 vaccine or a placebo.

The V and J genes are TRBV6-5 and TRBJ2-7, with D perhaps TRBD2 (6 bases). Trimming left V 0 bases short and J 6 bases short, with 9 bases between. The CDR3 runs to 13 residues. Germline V CDR1 and CDR2: MNHEY, SVGAGI. This CDR3 reads CASSYSEGREQYF. The CDR3, as DNA: TGTGCCAGCAGTTACTCGGAGGGCCGCGAGCAGTACTTC.

The chain links TRBV2 to TRBJ1-2, with unresolved D. The CDR3 is made up of 14 amino acids. Germline V gene sequence: CDR1 SNHLY, CDR2 FYNNEI. The V end lost 3 bases, the J end lost 4 bases, and 12 bases lay between the germline ends. The CDR3 spells CASSDEASGYGYTF. The CDR3 region has the DNA TGTGCCAGCAGTGACGAAGCCTCTGGCTATGGCTACACCTTC.

A few counts support this clone. The chain carries TRBV27 and TRBJ1-2; 10 bases map to TRBD1. Germline V gives CDR1 MNHEY, CDR2 SMNVEV (reference sequence). The CDR3 totals 14 residues. V was pared by 5 bases and J by 5 bases, with 5 bases of the junction left unmatched. In DNA form, the CDR3 reads TGTGCCAGCAGTCCCGGGACAGGGGAATATGGCTACACCTTC. Protein sequence: CASSPGTGEYGYTF.

The gene calls are TRBV5-5 and TRBJ1-5, with D possibly matching TRBD1 (5 bases). This CDR3 comprises 14 residues. Per germline, CDR1 SGHKS and CDR2 YYEKEE (reference sequence). The V end was cut by 6 bases, the J end by 6 bases, with 16 bases between. CDR3 nucleotide sequence: TGTGCCAGCACCCCGGGATGGGGGAGTCAGCCCCAGCATTTT. It is translated as CASTPGWGSQPQHF.

J is TRBJ2-1 and V is TRBV7-9, with D perhaps matching TRBD1 (5 bases). Germline-derived CDR1 and CDR2 are SEHNR and FQNEAQ (reference sequence). Trimming cost V 5 bases and J 4 bases, with 15 bases left between them. The CDR3 extends over 15 amino acids. The CDR3 region is CASSPLGEQYNEQFF. Written as DNA, the CDR3 is TGTGCCAGCAGCCCCCTAGGGGAACAGTACAATGAGCAGTTCTTC.

The V call is TRBV5-4, the J call TRBJ2-1, with D uncertain. V gave up 4 bases and J gave up 0 bases, with 8 bases separating them. Germline V gene sequence: CDR1 SGHNT, CDR2 YYREEE (reference sequence). This CDR3 region has 14 residues. The CDR3 DNA sequence: TGTGCCAGCAGCCCCTTAGGCTCCTACAATGAGCAGTTCTTC. Translating it yields CASSPLGSYNEQFF.

The chain uses TRBV18 and TRBJ1-3; D possibly corresponds to TRBD1 (5 bases). V lost 3 bases to trimming and J lost 2 bases, with 20 bases between them. The CDR3 length is 18 residues. CDR1 and CDR2 (germline): KGHSH, LQKENI. The chain's CDR3 is CASSPPAGLIGAGNTIYF. Here the CDR3 DNA reads TGTGCCAGCTCACCCCCGGCAGGGTTAATTGGTGCTGGAAACACCATATATTTT.

In DNA form, the CDR3 reads TGTGCCAGCTCCCGCGGGAGATCGCGAACCGGGGAGCTGTTTTTT. It codes for CASSRGRSRTGELFF. The J gene is TRBJ2-2, the V gene TRBV18; 7 bases are a match to TRBD2. The CDR3 has 15 amino acids. The germline V gene has CDR1 KGHSH and CDR2 LQKENI. V dropped 6 bases and J dropped 5; count of bases not matched to a gene: 9.

The rearrangement joins TRBV29-1 to TRBJ1-1; D possibly corresponds to TRBD1 (5 bases). V was trimmed by 6 bases and J by 6 bases, leaving 14 bases between them. Germline CDR1 is SQVTM and CDR2 is ANQGSEA. The CDR3 totals 12 residues. The CDR3 here is CSVVLGAPEAFF. CDR3 in DNA: TGCAGCGTCGTCCTTGGGGCCCCTGAAGCTTTCTTT.

The rearrangement links TRBV7-9 to TRBJ1-1; TRBD1 might be the D (6 bases). Germline CDR1 SEHNR, CDR2 FQNEAQ (reference sequence). V dropped 5 bases and J dropped 4 bases, with 11 bases sitting between them. The CDR3 is made up of 13 amino acids. CDR3 coding DNA: TGTGCCAGCAGCCGGGACATTCTCACTGAAGCTTTCTTT. Translation gives CASSRDILTEAFF. The full variable domain, in which reference TRBV7-9 and TRBJ1-1 provide the parts outside the CDR3, is DTGVSQNPRHKITKRGQNVTFRCDPISEHNRLYWYRQTLGQGPEFLTYFQNEAQLEKSRLLSDRFSAERPKGSFSTLEIQRTEQGDSAMYLCASSRDILTEAFFGQGTRLTVV.

This clone turned up a few times. This chain uses TRBV13 with TRBJ2-7; weak D call: TRBD1 (5 bases). CDR1 PRHDT and CDR2 FYEKMQ come from the germline V gene (reference sequence). The CDR3 covers 14 residues. Trimming cost V 7 bases and J 3 bases, with 16 bases left between them. The CDR3 reads CASTYRTTFYEQYF. Written as DNA, the CDR3 is TGTGCCAGCACCTACCGGACAACATTCTACGAGCAGTACTTC.

V and J are TRBV2 and TRBJ1-4; a weak D match, TRBD1 (6 bases). The CDR3 contains 16 residues. Trimming took off 6 bases at V and 0 bases at J, with 14 bases between the two ends. CDR1 SNHLY and CDR2 FYNNEI come from the germline V gene. CDR3 protein: CASRQGRVATNEKLFF. Written as DNA, the CDR3 is TGTGCCAGCAGACAGGGAAGAGTTGCAACTAATGAAAAACTGTTTTTT.

The chain uses TRBV19 and TRBJ2-3; 14 bases are a match to TRBD2. There are 18 residues in the CDR3. The ends lost 6 bases at V and 6 bases at J; junction bases unmatched: 14. In germline, CDR1 is LNHDA, CDR2 SQIVND (reference sequence). CDR3 protein: CASSITHLTSGRGDTQYF. Here the CDR3 DNA reads TGTGCCAGTAGCATCACACACCTGACTAGCGGGAGGGGTGATACGCAGTATTTT.

V usage is TRBV7-6 and J usage is TRBJ2-7; no clear D gene. The CDR3 loop spans 15 amino acids. Germline V gene data show CDR1 as SGHVS and CDR2 as FNYEAQ. Trimming pared 2 bases from V and 3 bases from J, leaving 14 bases between. The CDR3 region is CASSLMFGQVYEQYF. For the CDR3, the DNA is TGTGCCAGCAGCTTAATGTTCGGGCAGGTCTACGAGCAGTACTTC.

The V and J genes are TRBV11-2 and TRBJ2-7; D gene ambiguous. Germline CDR1 SGHAT, CDR2 FQNNGV. The CDR3 runs to 13 residues. Trimming left V 3 bases short and J 5 bases short, with 11 bases between. The CDR3 sequence is CASSLGWEDEQYV. The DNA of the CDR3 is TGTGCCAGCAGCTTGGGCTGGGAAGACGAGCAGTACGTC.

This chain joins TRBV19 and TRBJ1-4; D possibly corresponds to TRBD1 (6 bases). CDR1 and CDR2 from the germline V gene are LNHDA and SQIVND (reference sequence). Deletions cut 4 bases from V and 8 bases from J, with 14 bases between. This CDR3 comprises 14 residues. CDR3 bases: TGTGCCAGTAGTACCCCCGGGACACCCGAAAAACTGTTTTTT. This gives the protein CASSTPGTPEKLFF.

In this sample, this clone turned up a few times. DNA of the CDR3: TGTGCCAGCAGCTCGAGAAAACAGGGGGAGAACACTGAAGCTTTCTTT. Residues: CASSSRKQGENTEAFF. The chain links TRBV7-9 to TRBJ1-1, with 8 bases fitting TRBD1. This CDR3 spans 16 amino acids. CDR1 SEHNR and CDR2 FQNEAQ come from the germline V gene (reference sequence). V trimming: 4 bases; J trimming: 1 base; junction bases outside the gene matches: 8.

This chain joins TRBV14 and TRBJ1-2; the D is unclear. Germline V gives CDR1 SGHDN, CDR2 FVKESK. CDR3 length: 14 residues. Trimming stripped 1 base from V and 2 bases from J, with 8 bases between. CDR3 nucleotide sequence: TGTGCCAGCAGCCAAGTTTGGATCAACTATGGCTACACCTTC. This translates into CASSQVWINYGYTF.